The present entry profiles one T cell receptor beta chain with its context. Antigen: not known. Unique molecular identifiers were incorporated when the TCRbeta library was constructed. MiXCR, run by TCRdb on the PCR reads, gives a single entry per CDR3 protein. Of about 830,000 distinct CDR3 sequences listed, under 20% were seen once; the top ten hold approximately 5%. The CDR3 totals 14 residues. The germline CDR1 and CDR2 sequences are MDHEN and SYDVKM. V lost 8 bases, J lost 5 bases, and 12 bases stayed unmatched. This sample was taken from a study of T-cell reconstitution after alpha-beta-depleted transplantation in children. Findings and caveats of the study: T-cell counts and diversity were attributed mostly to newly produced T cells one year after transplant. In some patients, recipient T cells and intrathymic progenitors surviving conditioning explained high day-60 diversity. Where alpha-beta T cells came from about two months after transplant was reportedly several hundred expanded graft clones.

Sequences were derived from PBMCs, mostly from graft donor cells, sampled 360 days after TCRalphabeta/CD19-depleted stem cell transplant. The receptor comes from a male patient between 5 and 17 years old who had a stem cell transplant for acute lymphoblastic leukemia, so the T cells may come from the graft donor. The chain employs TRBV28 and TRBJ2-7, with 7 bases lining up with TRBD1. For the CDR3, the DNA is TGTGCCAGCTATACGACCGACAGGGCCCACGAGCAGTACTTC. As protein: CASYTTDRAHEQYF.